This entry lists 2 T cell receptor beta chains sequenced from one sample in a study of cytomegalovirus exposure and HLA in healthy donors. It was with 60 Vbeta and 13 Jbeta primers that the PCR ran. Sequencing used immunoSEQ multiplex PCR; TCRdb keeps in-frame clones, though not all of them. Found here are about 200,000 clones, more than 75% of them singletons; the top ten hold roughly 3.1%. What was sequenced was PBMCs. These receptors all stem from a man between 35 and 55 years old in good health and CMV-seropositive.

The rearrangement links TRBV6-5 to TRBJ2-7; D might be TRBD2 (6 bases). Germline loops: CDR1 MNHEY, CDR2 SVGAGI. The V end was cut by 0 bases, the J end by 2 bases, with 8 bases between. The CDR3 is 14 amino acids. Written as DNA, the CDR3 is TGTGCCAGCAGTTACTCAGCGGGTCCCTACGAGCAGTACTTC. Its protein is CASSYSAGPYEQYF.

The CDR3 loop reads CASSHRAGINEQFF. CDR3 DNA: TGTGCCAGCAGCCATCGAGCGGGTATCAATGAGCAGTTCTTC. The rearrangement joins TRBV5-4 to TRBJ2-1, with D possibly being TRBD2 (6 bases). The CDR3 is 14 amino acids. Trimming left V 4 bases short and J 6 bases short, with 14 bases between. The germline V gene encodes CDR1 SGHNT and CDR2 YYREEE (reference sequence).